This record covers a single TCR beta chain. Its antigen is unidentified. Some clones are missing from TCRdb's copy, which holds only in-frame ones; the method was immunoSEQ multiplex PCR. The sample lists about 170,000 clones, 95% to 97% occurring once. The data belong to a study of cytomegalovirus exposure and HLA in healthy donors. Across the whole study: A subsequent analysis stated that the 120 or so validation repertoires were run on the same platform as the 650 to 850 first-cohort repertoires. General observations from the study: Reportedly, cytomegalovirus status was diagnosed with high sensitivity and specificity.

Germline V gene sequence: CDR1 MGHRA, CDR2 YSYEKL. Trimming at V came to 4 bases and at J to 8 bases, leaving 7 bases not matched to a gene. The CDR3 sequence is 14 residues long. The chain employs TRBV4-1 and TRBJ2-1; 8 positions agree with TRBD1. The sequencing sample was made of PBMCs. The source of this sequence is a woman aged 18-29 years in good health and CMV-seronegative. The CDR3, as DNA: TGCGCCAGCAGCCGAGATCAGGACAGGGATGAGCAGTTCTTC. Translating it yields CASSRDQDRDEQFF.